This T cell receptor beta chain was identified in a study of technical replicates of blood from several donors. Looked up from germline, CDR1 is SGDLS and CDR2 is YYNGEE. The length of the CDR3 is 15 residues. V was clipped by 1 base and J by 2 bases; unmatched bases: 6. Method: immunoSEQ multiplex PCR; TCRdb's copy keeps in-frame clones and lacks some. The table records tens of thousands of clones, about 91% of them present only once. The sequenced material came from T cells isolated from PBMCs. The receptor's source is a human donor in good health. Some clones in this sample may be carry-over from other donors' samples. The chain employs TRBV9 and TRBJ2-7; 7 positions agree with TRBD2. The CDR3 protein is CASSVSGTPTYEQYF. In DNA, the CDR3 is TGTGCCAGCAGCGTAAGCGGGACTCCTACCTACGAGCAGTACTTC.